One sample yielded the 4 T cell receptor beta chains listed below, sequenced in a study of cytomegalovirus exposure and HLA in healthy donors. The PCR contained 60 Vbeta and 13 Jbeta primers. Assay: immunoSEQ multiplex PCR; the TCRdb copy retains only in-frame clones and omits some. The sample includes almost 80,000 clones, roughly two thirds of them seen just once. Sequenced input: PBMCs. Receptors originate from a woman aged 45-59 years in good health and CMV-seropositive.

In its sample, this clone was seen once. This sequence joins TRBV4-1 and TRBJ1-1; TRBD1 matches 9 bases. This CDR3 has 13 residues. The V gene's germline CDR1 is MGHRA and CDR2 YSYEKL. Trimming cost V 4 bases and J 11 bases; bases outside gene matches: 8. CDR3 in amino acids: CASSPIGTGTAFF. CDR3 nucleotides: TGCGCCAGCAGCCCTATAGGGACAGGGACGGCTTTCTTT.

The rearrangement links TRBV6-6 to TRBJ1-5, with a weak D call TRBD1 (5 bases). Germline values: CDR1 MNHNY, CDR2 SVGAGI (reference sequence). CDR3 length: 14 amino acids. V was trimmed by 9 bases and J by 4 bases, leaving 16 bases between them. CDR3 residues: CASVRTQGNQPQHF. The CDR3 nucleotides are TGTGCCAGTGTAAGAACTCAGGGAAATCAGCCCCAGCATTTT.

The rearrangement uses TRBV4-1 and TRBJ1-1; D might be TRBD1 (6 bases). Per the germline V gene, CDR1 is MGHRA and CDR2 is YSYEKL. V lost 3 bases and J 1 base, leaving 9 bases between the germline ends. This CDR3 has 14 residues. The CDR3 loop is CASSQLQGNTEAFF. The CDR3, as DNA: TGCGCCAGCAGCCAGCTACAGGGGAACACTGAAGCTTTCTTT.

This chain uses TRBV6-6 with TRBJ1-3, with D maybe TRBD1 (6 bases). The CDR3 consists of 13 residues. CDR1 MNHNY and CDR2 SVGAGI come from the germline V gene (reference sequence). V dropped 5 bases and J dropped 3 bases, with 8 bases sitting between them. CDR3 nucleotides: TGTGCCAGCAGTCTGGACAGTGGAAACACCATATATTTT. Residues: CASSLDSGNTIYF.